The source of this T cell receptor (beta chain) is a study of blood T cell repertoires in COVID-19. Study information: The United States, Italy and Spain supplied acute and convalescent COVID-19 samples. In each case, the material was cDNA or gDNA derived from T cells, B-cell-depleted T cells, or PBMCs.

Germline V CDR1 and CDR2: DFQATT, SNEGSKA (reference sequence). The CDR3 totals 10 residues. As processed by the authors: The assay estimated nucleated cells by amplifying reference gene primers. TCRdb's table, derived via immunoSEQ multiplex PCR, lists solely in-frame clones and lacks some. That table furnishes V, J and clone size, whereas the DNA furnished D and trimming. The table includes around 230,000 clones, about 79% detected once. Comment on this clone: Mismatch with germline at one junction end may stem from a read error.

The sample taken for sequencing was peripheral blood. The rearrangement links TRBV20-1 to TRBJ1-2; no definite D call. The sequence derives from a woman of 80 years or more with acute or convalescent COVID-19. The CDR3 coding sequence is TGCAGTGCTATAAGTGGTGGCCACACCTTC. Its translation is CSAISGGHTF.